This T cell receptor (beta chain) came from a study of shared clonotypes between healthy human individuals. Study details: Sampling drew on donors who were a couple of women and a few men aged 18 to 49.

CD45RO+ cells went into CD8 memory alongside CCR7-negative CD45RA+ TemRA cells. The method was immunoSEQ multiplex PCR; TCRdb's version includes in-frame clones alone and lacks a portion of them. The data contain more than 550,000 clones, 90% of them singletons. This sequence was found in a man younger than 35 in good health. Some clones in this sample may be carry-over from other donors' samples. The specimen was memory CD8+ T cells from PBMCs. Subset indicated: CD45RO+ cells pooled with CCR7-negative TemRA cells.

The DNA of the CDR3 is TGTGCCAGCAGACAGAGCCCTAACTATGGCTACACCTTC. Translated, it gives CASRQSPNYGYTF. V and J are TRBV5-6 and TRBJ1-2; D is ambiguous. This CDR3 has 13 residues. V was cut by 5 bases and J by 0 bases, with 8 bases left in between. Germline CDR1 SGHDT, CDR2 YYEEEE.